This passage covers 16 T cell receptor beta chains from one sample sequenced in a study of low-dose radiotherapy and immunotherapy resistance in tumors. With TRAV- and TRBV-specific primers, first-strand cDNA was made, covering the alpha and beta chains. Amplification of TCRs used a constant-region primer and V-primer adapter for about 20 PCR cycles. Each CDR3 protein gets one entry after TCRdb re-called the reads with MiXCR. The sample has 30,000 to 40,000 distinct CDR3 sequences, less than 25% seen once. Regarding time point: after trial treatment. Regarding treatment: LDRT plus nivolumab, ipilimumab, low-dose cyclophosphamide and aspirin (RACIN trial). The sequencing used PBMCs, collected after low-dose radiotherapy plus immunotherapy. The receptors shown here come from a female donor with ovarian cancer.

This clonotype was counted a single time. A far bigger clonotype differs at one base, so this is likely a read error. The chain is built from TRBV29-1 and TRBJ2-4; tentatively, D is TRBD1 (7 bases). There are 13 residues in the CDR3. Trimming took off 8 bases at V and 13 bases at J, with 24 bases between the two ends. CDR1 SQVTM and CDR2 ANQGSEA come from the germline V gene. CDR3 region: CSTVSGGLNEQYF. The CDR3 DNA reads TGCAGCACCGTATCAGGGGGACTCAATGAGCAGTACTTC.

This clonotype is medium-sized (0.01 to 0.1%) within its sample. The chain is built from TRBV28 and TRBJ2-7; the D is unclear. CDR3 length: 16 residues. V lost 5 bases to trimming and J lost 0 bases, with 17 bases between them. Germline V CDR1 and CDR2: MDHEN, SYDVKM. As DNA, the CDR3 is TGTGCCAGCAGTCCGCCCCCGGCGGTGCCCTCCTACGAGCAGTACTTC. Translation gives CASSPPPAVPSYEQYF.

The sample holds many counts of this clonotype. The J gene is TRBJ2-1, the V gene TRBV5-5; no clear D. Trimming shortened V by 4 bases and J by 2 bases, and 10 bases separated the two germline ends. The CDR3 spans 14 residues. Germline loops: CDR1 SGHKS, CDR2 YYEKEE (reference sequence). CDR3: CASSGGPPYNEQFF. The CDR3 bases are TGTGCCAGCAGCGGCGGCCCCCCCTACAATGAGCAGTTCTTC.

This clonotype was found many times. The V gene is TRBV29-1, the J gene TRBJ2-6, with D tentatively TRBD1 or TRBD2 (5 bases each). V was pared by 6 bases and J by 2 bases, with 14 bases between. CDR1 is SQVTM, CDR2 ANQGSEA, per germline. The CDR3 is made up of 15 amino acids. The CDR3 DNA reads as TGCAGCGTGGCACCCGGGACCGCTGGGGCCAACGTCCTGACTTTC. It is translated as CSVAPGTAGANVLTF.

This clonotype was seen at least ten times. The chain joins TRBV7-3 to TRBJ2-2; D unclear. The CDR3 length is 13 residues. From germline, CDR1 is SGHTA and CDR2 FQGTGA. Trimming removed 8 bases at V and 3 bases at J, with 10 bases between. The CDR3 DNA follows: TGTGCCAGCCGCGAAAGGGACACCGGGGAGCTGTTTTTT. This sequence encodes CASRERDTGELFF.

The chain links TRBV7-9 to TRBJ1-1; D is undetermined. Trimming stripped 4 bases from V and 4 bases from J, with 10 bases between. The CDR3 runs 13 residues. Per germline, CDR1 SEHNR and CDR2 FQNEAQ (reference sequence). The CDR3 DNA reads TGTGCCAGCAGCTCAGGCGTTCCCACTGAAGCTTTCTTT. Translated: CASSSGVPTEAFF.

This clonotype was seen only a few times. The chain couples TRBV28 to TRBJ2-3; the D is unclear. The CDR3 spans 12 residues. Per germline, CDR1 MDHEN and CDR2 SYDVKM. V lost 7 bases and J lost 4, with 9 bases in between. For the CDR3, the DNA is TGTGCCAGCACCTTGGGGTCAGATACGCAGTATTTT. This translates into CASTLGSDTQYF.

This clonotype has at least ten counts. The chain recombines TRBV6-1 with TRBJ2-2, with D unresolved. V shed 2 bases and J shed 0 bases, with 7 bases lying between them. The CDR3 spans 15 residues. Germline V gene lookup returns CDR1 MNHNS and CDR2 SASEGT. Here the CDR3 DNA reads TGTGCCAGCAGTGAATACAGTCCGAACACCGGGGAGCTGTTTTTT. Amino acid sequence: CASSEYSPNTGELFF.

This clonotype was counted many times. This rearrangement joins TRBV20-1 to TRBJ1-1, with D maybe TRBD1 (5 bases). The germline CDR1 and CDR2 sequences are DFQATT and SNEGSKA (reference sequence). The CDR3 totals 12 residues. Trimming left V 3 bases short and J 7 bases short, with 12 bases between. The CDR3 is CSASPGQNEAFF. The CDR3 region has the DNA TGCAGTGCTAGTCCGGGGCAGAATGAAGCTTTCTTT.

In its sample, this clonotype was seen many times. V usage is TRBV23-1 and J usage is TRBJ2-7, with no clear D. TRBV23-1 is treated as an ORF (open reading frame) with a function not yet certain. The CDR3 spans 11 residues. The V end was cut by 1 base, the J end by 6 bases, with 4 bases between. In DNA form, the CDR3 reads TGCGCCAGCAGTCAATGTTGCGAGCAGTACTTC. Its translation is CASSQCCEQYF.

This clonotype was counted at least ten times. The rearrangement links TRBV9 to TRBJ1-4, with 9 positions matching TRBD1. Germline assignment: CDR1 SGDLS and CDR2 YYNGEE. After removal of 4 bases from V and 8 bases from J, the junction contained 9 bases not matched to a gene. This CDR3 contains 15 residues. This CDR3 reads CASSTTGGGTEKLFF. CDR3 sequence (DNA): TGTGCCAGCAGCACTACAGGGGGCGGAACGGAAAAACTGTTTTTT. Full variable domain (remainder filled in from reference TRBV9 and TRBJ1-4): DSGVTQTPKHLITATGQRVTLRCSPRSGDLSVYWYQQSLDQGLQFLIQYYNGEERAKGNILERFSAQQFPDLHSELNLSSLELGDSALYFCASSTTGGGTEKLFFGSGTQLSVL.

This clonotype was seen at least ten times. The rearrangement links TRBV5-5 to TRBJ1-4; 7 positions match TRBD1. Trimming removed 0 bases from V and 3 bases from J; junction bases left unmatched: 2. The germline V gene has CDR1 SGHKS and CDR2 YYEKEE (reference sequence). This CDR3 has 15 amino acids. CDR3 DNA sequence: TGTGCCAGCAGCTTGGCCGGGACAGCTAATGAAAAACTGTTTTTT. It codes for CASSLAGTANEKLFF.

This clonotype was seen a handful of times. V usage is TRBV2 and J usage is TRBJ1-4; D uncertain. Per the germline V gene, CDR1 is SNHLY and CDR2 is FYNNEI. The CDR3 is 14 residues long. V gave up 1 base and J gave up 5 bases, with 8 bases separating them. In nucleotides, the CDR3 is TGTGCCAGCAGTGAAGACCTCCCGAATGAAAAACTGTTTTTT. Its protein product is CASSEDLPNEKLFF.

This clonotype was seen ten or more times. The DNA for the CDR3 is TGTGCCAGCATCCCGGACAGGGGAGAAGCTTTCTTT. Its translation: CASIPDRGEAFF. V usage is TRBV6-2 or TRBV6-3 and J usage is TRBJ1-1; 9 bases are a match to TRBD1. Per the germline V gene, CDR1 is MNHEY and CDR2 is SVGEGT. This CDR3 region has 12 residues. J lost 8 bases, V lost 7 bases, and 5 bases had no gene match.

Judged by abundance, this clonotype is medium-sized. V usage is TRBV20-1 and J usage is TRBJ1-2; possibly TRBD1 for D (6 bases). CDR3 length equals 15 residues. Per germline, CDR1 DFQATT and CDR2 SNEGSKA (reference sequence). V lost 5 bases, J lost 8 bases, and 24 bases lay in between. CDR3 amino acids: CSAPYLPRRGGGYTF. CDR3 DNA sequence: TGCAGTGCTCCCTATTTGCCCCGCAGGGGAGGCGGCTACACCTTC.

This clonotype was recorded at least ten times. The V call is TRBV15, the J call TRBJ2-1, with 10 bases matching TRBD1. V was pared by 4 bases and J by 7 bases, with 7 bases of the junction left unmatched. The CDR3 has 15 residues. Germline loops: CDR1 LNHNV, CDR2 YYDKDF (reference sequence). The CDR3, as DNA: TGTGCCACCAGCAAGGACAGGGGGGCTGGTAATGAGCAGTTCTTC. This gives the protein CATSKDRGAGNEQFF.